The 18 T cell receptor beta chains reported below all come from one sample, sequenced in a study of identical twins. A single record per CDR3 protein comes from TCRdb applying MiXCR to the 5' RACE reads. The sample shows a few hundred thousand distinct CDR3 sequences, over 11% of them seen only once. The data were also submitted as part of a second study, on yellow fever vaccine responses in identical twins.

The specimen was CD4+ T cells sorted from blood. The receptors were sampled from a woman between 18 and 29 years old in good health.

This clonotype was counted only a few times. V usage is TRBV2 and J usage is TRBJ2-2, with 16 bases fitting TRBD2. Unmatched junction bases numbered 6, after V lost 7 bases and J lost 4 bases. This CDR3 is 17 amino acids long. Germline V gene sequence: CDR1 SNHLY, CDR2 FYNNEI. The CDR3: CASTGTSGGAGTGELFF. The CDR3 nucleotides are TGTGCCAGCACCGGGACTAGCGGGGGGGCCGGCACCGGGGAGCTGTTTTTT.

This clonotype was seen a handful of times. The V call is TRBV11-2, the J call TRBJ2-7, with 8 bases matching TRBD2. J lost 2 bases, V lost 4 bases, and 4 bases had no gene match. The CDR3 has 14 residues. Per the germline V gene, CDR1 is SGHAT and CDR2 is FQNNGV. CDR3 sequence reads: CASSSTGLAYEQYF. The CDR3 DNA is TGTGCCAGCAGCTCTACGGGACTAGCCTACGAGCAGTACTTC.

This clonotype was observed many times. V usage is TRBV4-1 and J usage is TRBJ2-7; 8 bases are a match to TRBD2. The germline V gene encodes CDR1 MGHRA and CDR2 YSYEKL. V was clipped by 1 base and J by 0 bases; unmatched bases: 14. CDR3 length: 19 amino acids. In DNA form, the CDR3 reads TGCGCCAGCAGCCAAGCGGCGGGACTAGGCGCTTCTAGCTCCTACGAGCAGTACTTC. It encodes CASSQAAGLGASSSYEQYF.

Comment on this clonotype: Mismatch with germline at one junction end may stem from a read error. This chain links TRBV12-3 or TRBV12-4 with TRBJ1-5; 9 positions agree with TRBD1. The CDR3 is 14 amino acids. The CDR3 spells CGSSLGQGNQPQHF. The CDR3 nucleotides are TGTGGCAGCAGTTTAGGACAGGGGAATCAGCCCCAGCATTTT.

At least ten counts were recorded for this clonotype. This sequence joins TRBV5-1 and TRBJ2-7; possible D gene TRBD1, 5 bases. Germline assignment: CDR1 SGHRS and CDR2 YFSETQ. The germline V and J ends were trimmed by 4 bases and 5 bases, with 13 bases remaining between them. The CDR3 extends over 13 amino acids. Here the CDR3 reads CASSQGLWDEQYF. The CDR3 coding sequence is TGCGCCAGCAGCCAGGGTTTATGGGACGAGCAGTACTTC.

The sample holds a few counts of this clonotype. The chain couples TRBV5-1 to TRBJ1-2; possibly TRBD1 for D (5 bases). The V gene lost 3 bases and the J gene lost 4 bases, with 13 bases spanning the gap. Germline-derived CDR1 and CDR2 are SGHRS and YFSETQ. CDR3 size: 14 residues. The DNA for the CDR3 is TGCGCCAGCAGCTCGGGGACCGAGATCTATGGCTACACCTTC. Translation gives CASSSGTEIYGYTF.

The DNA of the CDR3 is TGCGCCAGCAGCCAAGAGGGAACGGGACAGGGGTACAATGAGCAGTTCTTC. Its translation: CASSQEGTGQGYNEQFF. The V gene is TRBV4-3, the J gene TRBJ2-1; TRBD1 matches 10 bases. Trimming removed 0 bases from V and 4 bases from J; junction bases left unmatched: 6. The CDR3 consists of 17 residues. Germline V lookup: CDR1 LGHNA, CDR2 YSLEER.

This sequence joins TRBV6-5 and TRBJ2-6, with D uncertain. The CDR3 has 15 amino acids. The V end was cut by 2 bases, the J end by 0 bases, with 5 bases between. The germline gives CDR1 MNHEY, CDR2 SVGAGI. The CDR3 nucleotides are TGTGCCAGCAGTTACCAGATCTCTGGGGCCAACGTCCTGACTTTC. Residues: CASSYQISGANVLTF.

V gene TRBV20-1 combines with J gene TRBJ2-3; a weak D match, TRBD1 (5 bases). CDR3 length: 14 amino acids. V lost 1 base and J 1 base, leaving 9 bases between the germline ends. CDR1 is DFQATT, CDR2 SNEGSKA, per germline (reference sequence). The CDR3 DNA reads TGCAGTGCTAGAGGGGGCTTAGGCACAGATACGCAGTATTTT. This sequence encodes CSARGGLGTDTQYF.

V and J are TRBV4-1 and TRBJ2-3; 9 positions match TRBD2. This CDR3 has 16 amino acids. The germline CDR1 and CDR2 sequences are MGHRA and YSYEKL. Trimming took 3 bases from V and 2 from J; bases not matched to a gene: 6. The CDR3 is CASSQIASGTTDTQYF. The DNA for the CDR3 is TGCGCCAGCAGCCAGATTGCTAGCGGGACCACAGATACGCAGTATTTT.

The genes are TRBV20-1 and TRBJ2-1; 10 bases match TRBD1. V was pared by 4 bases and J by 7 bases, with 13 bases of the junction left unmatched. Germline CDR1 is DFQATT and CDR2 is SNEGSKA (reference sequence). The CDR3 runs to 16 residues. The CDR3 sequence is CSAKYPRDRGANEQFF. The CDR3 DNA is TGCAGTGCTAAATACCCCCGGGACAGGGGTGCGAATGAGCAGTTCTTC.

CDR3 DNA: TGTGCCAGCAGCTTAGGACTTGGTGTGGGCAATCAGCCCCAGCATTTT. Protein sequence: CASSLGLGVGNQPQHF. The rearrangement uses TRBV7-2 and TRBJ1-5, with unresolved D. The V gene's germline CDR1 is SGHTA and CDR2 FQGNSA. Trimming removed 1 base from V and 2 bases from J, with 12 bases in between. CDR3 length: 16 amino acids.

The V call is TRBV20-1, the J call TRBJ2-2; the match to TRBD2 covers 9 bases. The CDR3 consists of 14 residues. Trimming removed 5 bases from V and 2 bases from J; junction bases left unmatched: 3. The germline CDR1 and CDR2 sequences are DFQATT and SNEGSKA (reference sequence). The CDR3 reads CSAFSGRNTGELFF. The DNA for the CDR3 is TGCAGTGCTTTTAGCGGGAGAAACACCGGGGAGCTGTTTTTT.

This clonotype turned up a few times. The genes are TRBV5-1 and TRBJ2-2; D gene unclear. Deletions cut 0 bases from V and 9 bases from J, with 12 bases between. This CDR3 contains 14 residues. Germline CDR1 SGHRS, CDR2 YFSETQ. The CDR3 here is CASSLDGSDRELFF. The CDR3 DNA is TGCGCCAGCAGCTTGGACGGGTCTGACCGGGAGCTGTTTTTT.

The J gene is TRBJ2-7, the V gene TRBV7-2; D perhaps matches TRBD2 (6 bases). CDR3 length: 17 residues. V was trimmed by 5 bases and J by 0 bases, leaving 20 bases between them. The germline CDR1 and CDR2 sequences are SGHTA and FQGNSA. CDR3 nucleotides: TGTGCCAGCAGCCCTGGACTACCCCTATTAGGCTCCTACGAGCAGTACTTC. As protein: CASSPGLPLLGSYEQYF.

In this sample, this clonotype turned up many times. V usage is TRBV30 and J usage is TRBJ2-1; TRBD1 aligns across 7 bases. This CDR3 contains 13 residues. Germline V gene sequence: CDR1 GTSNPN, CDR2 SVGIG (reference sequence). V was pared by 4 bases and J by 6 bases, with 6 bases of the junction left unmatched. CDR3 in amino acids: CAWNRGMSNEQFF. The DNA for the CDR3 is TGTGCCTGGAACAGGGGAATGTCCAATGAGCAGTTCTTC.

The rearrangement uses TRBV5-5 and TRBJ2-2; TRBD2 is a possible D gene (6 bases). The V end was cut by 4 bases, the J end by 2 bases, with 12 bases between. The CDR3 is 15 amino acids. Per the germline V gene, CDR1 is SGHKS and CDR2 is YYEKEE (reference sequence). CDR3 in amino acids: CASSPTRVNTGELFF. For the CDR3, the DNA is TGTGCCAGCAGCCCGACTAGGGTTAACACCGGGGAGCTGTTTTTT.

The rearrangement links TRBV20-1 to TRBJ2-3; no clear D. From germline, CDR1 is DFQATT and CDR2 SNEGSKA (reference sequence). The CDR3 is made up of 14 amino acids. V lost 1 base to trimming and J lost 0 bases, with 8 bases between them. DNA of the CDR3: TGCAGTGCTAGAGCTCCTATTAGCACAGATACGCAGTATTTT. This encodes CSARAPISTDTQYF.